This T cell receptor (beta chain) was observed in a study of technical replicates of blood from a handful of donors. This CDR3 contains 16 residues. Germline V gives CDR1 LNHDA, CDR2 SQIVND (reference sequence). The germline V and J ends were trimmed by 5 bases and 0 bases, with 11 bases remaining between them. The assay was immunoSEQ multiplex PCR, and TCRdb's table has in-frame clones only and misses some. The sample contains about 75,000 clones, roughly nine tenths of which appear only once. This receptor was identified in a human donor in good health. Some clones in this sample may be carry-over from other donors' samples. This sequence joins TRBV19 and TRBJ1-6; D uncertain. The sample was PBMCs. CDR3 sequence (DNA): TGTGCCAGTAGTGTTTACGGGAGCTCCTATAATTCACCCCTCCACTTT. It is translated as CASSVYGSSYNSPLHF. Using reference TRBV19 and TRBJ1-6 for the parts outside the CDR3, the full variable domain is DGGITQSPKYLFRKEGQNVTLSCEQNLNHDAMYWYRQDPGQGLRLIYYSQIVNDFQKGDIAEGYSVSREKKESFPLTVTSAQKNPTAFYLCASSVYGSSYNSPLHFGNGTRLTVT.